This entry is about one T cell receptor beta chain. Seattle's cohort entered during active infection and was followed longitudinally. Authors' data handling: The authors estimated nucleated cell counts from reference gene primer amplification. The table came from immunoSEQ multiplex PCR; TCRdb's copy has only in-frame clones and leaves some out. V and J calls plus clone size are reproduced from that table; the DNA served to infer D and trimming. Here the sample spans some 300,000 clones, just under 90% being singletons. These data originate in a study of blood T cell repertoires in COVID-19. Study details: Samples taken during acute and convalescent COVID-19 were collected in the United States, Italy and Spain.

Sequenced material: peripheral blood. The TCR sequence derives from a woman aged 45-60 years with COVID-19, enrolled during active disease.

CDR3 nucleotide sequence: TGTGCCAGCTCACCAGACAGGGAACAGCCCCAGCATTTT. It encodes CASSPDREQPQHF. V usage is TRBV18 and J usage is TRBJ1-5; 7 nucleotides align to TRBD1. The length of the CDR3 is 13 residues. Per the germline V gene, CDR1 is KGHSH and CDR2 is LQKENI. V shed 2 bases and J 7 bases; nucleotides not matched to a gene: 2.